These 13 T cell receptor beta chains originate from one sample sequenced in a study of OX40 agonist ivuxolimab in advanced cancers. Assay: immunoSEQ multiplex PCR; the TCRdb copy retains only in-frame clones and omits some. Found here are approximately 80,000 clones, around 90% of them singletons; the top ten hold around 0.26%. The specimen was CD4+ or CD8+ T cells sorted from blood, collected in a trial of the OX40 agonist ivuxolimab. The receptors come from an adult with an advanced solid tumor such as melanoma, head and neck, liver or kidney cancer.

This chain uses TRBV5-5 with TRBJ2-1, with D hard to call. Trimming left V 4 bases short and J 5 bases short, with 16 bases between. Germline V gives CDR1 SGHKS, CDR2 YYEKEE (reference sequence). The length of the CDR3 is 15 residues. CDR3 amino acids: CASSPTGSPDNEQFF. In DNA, the CDR3 is TGTGCCAGCAGCCCAACCGGGTCCCCCGACAATGAGCAGTTCTTC.

This clone was seen only once. This sequence joins TRBV6-4 and TRBJ2-3; D gene uncertain. V gave up 8 bases and J gave up 2 bases, with 11 bases separating them. CDR1 is MRHNA, CDR2 SNTAGT, per germline. This CDR3 is built from 13 residues. The CDR3 here is CASQKANTDTQYF. CDR3 coding DNA: TGTGCCAGCCAGAAGGCGAACACAGATACGCAGTATTTT.

The chain uses TRBV10-3 and TRBJ2-5; TRBD1 matches at 9 bases. V lost 5 bases to trimming and J lost 3 bases; unmatched junction nucleotides: 1. The CDR3 sequence is 13 residues long. From germline, CDR1 is ENHRY and CDR2 SYGVKD. This CDR3 is CAISWDREETQYF. The CDR3 bases are TGTGCCATCAGTTGGGACAGGGAAGAGACCCAGTACTTC.

The rearrangement joins TRBV19 to TRBJ2-6; no definite D call. V lost 2 bases, J lost 5 bases, and 10 bases lay in between. Germline V gene lookup returns CDR1 LNHDA and CDR2 SQIVND (reference sequence). This CDR3 has 15 amino acids. DNA of the CDR3: TGTGCCAGTAGTATACAGGCAACCTGGGCCAACGTCCTGACTTTC. Protein: CASSIQATWANVLTF.

The gene calls are TRBV21-1 and TRBJ1-3. TRBV21-1 corresponds to a pseudogene. The CDR3 sequence is 15 residues long. CDR3 region: CASSKDSLRGNTIYF. DNA for the CDR3: TGTGCCAGCAGCAAAGATAGCCTTAGAGGAAACACCATATATTTT.

The chain couples TRBV7-9 to TRBJ2-7; no definite D call. Germline values: CDR1 SEHNR, CDR2 FQNEAQ (reference sequence). V was trimmed by 1 base and J by 0 bases, leaving 7 bases between them. This CDR3 has 14 amino acids. The CDR3 reads CASSLDGYSYEQYF. CDR3 DNA sequence: TGTGCCAGCAGCTTAGACGGTTACTCCTACGAGCAGTACTTC.

The chain combines TRBV2 with TRBJ2-2; possibly TRBD1 for D (5 bases). This CDR3 is built from 15 residues. Trimming stripped 4 bases from V and 6 bases from J, with 15 bases between. CDR1 is SNHLY and CDR2 is FYNNEI in the germline V gene. CDR3 in amino acids: CASSASQGNAGELFF. The CDR3 nucleotides read TGTGCCAGCAGTGCTAGTCAGGGAAACGCCGGGGAGCTGTTTTTT.

The chain links TRBV18 to TRBJ2-2; D remains unclear. This CDR3 has 14 amino acids. V gave up 2 bases and J gave up 2 bases, with 6 bases separating them. Germline CDR1 reads KGHSH; CDR2 reads LQKENI. Written as DNA, the CDR3 is TGTGCCAGCTCACCAGGGATTAACACCGGGGAGCTGTTTTTT. Its protein is CASSPGINTGELFF.

This chain joins TRBV5-5 and TRBJ2-5; D not certain. The ends were cut back, 0 bases at V and 1 base at J, with 1 base in the middle. Germline CDR1 SGHKS, CDR2 YYEKEE (reference sequence). There are 12 residues in the CDR3. Here the CDR3 reads CASSLAQETQYF. In nucleotides, the CDR3 is TGTGCCAGCAGCTTGGCCCAAGAGACCCAGTACTTC.

The V call is TRBV2, the J call TRBJ1-5; no definite D call. The ends were cut back, 5 bases at V and 4 bases at J, with 15 bases in the middle. This CDR3 is 15 amino acids long. Germline loops: CDR1 SNHLY, CDR2 FYNNEI. CDR3 DNA sequence: TGTGCCAGCAGTCGCCCCCCGGGAAAAAATCAGCCCCAGCATTTT. Protein product: CASSRPPGKNQPQHF.

DNA of the CDR3: TGCGCCAGCAGTACTAGCGGCCAAAACAATGAGCAGTTCTTC. This sequence encodes CASSTSGQNNEQFF. The chain employs TRBV5-1 and TRBJ2-1, with 8 bases identical to TRBD2. The CDR3 is 14 amino acids. CDR1 is SGHRS and CDR2 is YFSETQ in the germline V gene. V shed 5 bases, J shed 5 bases, and the junction held 6 bases outside the gene matches.

This chain connects TRBV19 to TRBJ1-3; D gene unclear. The CDR3 totals 12 residues. The V end was cut by 8 bases, the J end by 1 base, with 6 bases between. Germline assignment: CDR1 LNHDA and CDR2 SQIVND (reference sequence). CDR3 residues: CASRGSGNTIYF. In DNA, the CDR3 is TGTGCCAGTCGTGGGTCTGGAAACACCATATATTTT.

V and J are TRBV7-3 and TRBJ2-3; TRBD2 aligns across 11 bases. CDR3 length: 17 residues. Germline lookup yields CDR1 SGHTA and CDR2 FQGTGA. Trimming cost V 2 bases and J 0 bases; bases outside gene matches: 4. The CDR3 loop reads CASSLGGLAASTDTQYF. CDR3 bases: TGTGCCAGCAGCTTAGGGGGACTAGCGGCTAGCACAGATACGCAGTATTTT. Using reference TRBV7-3 and TRBJ2-3 for the parts outside the CDR3, the full variable domain is GAGVSQTPSNKVTEKGKYVELRCDPISGHTALYWYRQSLGQGPEFLIYFQGTGAADDSGLPNDRFFAVRPEGSVSTLKIQRTERGDSAVYLCASSLGGLAASTDTQYFGPGTRLTVL.